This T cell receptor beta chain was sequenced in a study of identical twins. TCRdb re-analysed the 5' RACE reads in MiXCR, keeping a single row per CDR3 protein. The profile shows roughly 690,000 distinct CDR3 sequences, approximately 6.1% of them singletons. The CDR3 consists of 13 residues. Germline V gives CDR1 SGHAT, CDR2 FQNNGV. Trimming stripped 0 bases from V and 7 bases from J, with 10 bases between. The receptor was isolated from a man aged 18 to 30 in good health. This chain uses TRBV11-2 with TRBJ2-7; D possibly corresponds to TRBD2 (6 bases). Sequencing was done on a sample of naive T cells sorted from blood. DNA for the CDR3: TGTGCCAGCAGCTTAGACGGGAGTGGAGAGCAGTACGTC. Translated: CASSLDGSGEQYV.